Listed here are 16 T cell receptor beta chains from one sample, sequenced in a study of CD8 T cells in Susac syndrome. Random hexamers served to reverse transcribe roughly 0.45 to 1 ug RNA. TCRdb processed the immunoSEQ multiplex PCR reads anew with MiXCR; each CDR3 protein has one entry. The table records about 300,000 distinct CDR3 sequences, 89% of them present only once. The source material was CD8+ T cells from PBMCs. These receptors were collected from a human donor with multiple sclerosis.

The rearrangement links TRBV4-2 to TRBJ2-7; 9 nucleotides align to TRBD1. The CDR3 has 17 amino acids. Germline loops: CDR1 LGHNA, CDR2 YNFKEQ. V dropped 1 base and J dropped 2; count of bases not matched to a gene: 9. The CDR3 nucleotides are TGTGCCAGCAGCCAAGGGGGTACAGGGGGCTTCCCCTACGAGCAGTACTTC. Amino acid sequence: CASSQGGTGGFPYEQYF.

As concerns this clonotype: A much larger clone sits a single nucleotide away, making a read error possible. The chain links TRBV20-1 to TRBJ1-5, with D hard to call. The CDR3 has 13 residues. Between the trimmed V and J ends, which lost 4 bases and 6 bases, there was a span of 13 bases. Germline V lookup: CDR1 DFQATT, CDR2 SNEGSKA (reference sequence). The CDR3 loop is CSAKSGNIQPQHF. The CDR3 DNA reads TGCAGTGCTAAGAGCGGCAACATTCAGCCCCAGCATTTT.

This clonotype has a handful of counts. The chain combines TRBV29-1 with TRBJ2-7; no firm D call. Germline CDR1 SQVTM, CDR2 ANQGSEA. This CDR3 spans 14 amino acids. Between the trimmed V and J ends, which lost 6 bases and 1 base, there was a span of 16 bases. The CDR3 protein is CSVLSPDGSYEQYF. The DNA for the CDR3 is TGCAGCGTCCTAAGCCCCGACGGGTCCTACGAGCAGTACTTC.

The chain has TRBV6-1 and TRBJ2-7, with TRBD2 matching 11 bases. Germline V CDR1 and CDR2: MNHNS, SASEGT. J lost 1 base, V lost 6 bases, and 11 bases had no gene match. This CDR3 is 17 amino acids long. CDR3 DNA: TGTGCCAGCAGCACTGCCCCTAGCGGGGGGCTTTCCTACGAGCAGTACTTC. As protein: CASSTAPSGGLSYEQYF.

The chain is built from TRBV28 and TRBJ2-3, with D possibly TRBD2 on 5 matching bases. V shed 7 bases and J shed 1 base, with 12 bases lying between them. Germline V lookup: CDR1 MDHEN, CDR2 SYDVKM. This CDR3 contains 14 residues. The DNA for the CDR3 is TGTGCCAGCAAACTGGGTAGCGGCACAGATACGCAGTATTTT. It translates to CASKLGSGTDTQYF.

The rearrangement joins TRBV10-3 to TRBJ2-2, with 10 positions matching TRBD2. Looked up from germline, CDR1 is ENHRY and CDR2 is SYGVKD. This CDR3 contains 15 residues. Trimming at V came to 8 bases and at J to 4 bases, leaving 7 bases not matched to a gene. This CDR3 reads CAIGLADHLTGELFF. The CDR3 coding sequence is TGTGCCATCGGACTAGCGGACCACCTCACCGGGGAGCTGTTTTTT.

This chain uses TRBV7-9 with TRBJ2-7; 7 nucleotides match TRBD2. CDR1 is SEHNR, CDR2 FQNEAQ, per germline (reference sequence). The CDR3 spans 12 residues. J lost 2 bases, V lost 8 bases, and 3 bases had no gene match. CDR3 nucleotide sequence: TGTGCCAGCGGGGAGGGGCCCTACGAGCAGTACTTC. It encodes CASGEGPYEQYF.

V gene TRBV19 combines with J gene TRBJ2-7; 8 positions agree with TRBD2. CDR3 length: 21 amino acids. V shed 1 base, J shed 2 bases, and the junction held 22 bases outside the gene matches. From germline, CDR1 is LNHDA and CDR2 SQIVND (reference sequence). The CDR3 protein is CASSIVGARLAGPGPTYEQYF. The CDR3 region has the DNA TGTGCCAGTAGTATAGTAGGGGCCCGGCTAGCGGGCCCCGGCCCTACCTACGAGCAGTACTTC. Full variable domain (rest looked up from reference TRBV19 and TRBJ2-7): DGGITQSPKYLFRKEGQNVTLSCEQNLNHDAMYWYRQDPGQGLRLIYYSQIVNDFQKGDIAEGYSVSREKKESFPLTVTSAQKNPTAFYLCASSIVGARLAGPGPTYEQYFGPGTRLTVT.

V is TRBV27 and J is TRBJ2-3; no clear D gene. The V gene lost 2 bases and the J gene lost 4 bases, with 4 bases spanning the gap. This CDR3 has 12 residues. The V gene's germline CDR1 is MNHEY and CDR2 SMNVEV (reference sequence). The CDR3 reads CASSLTSDTQYF. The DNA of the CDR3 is TGTGCCAGCAGTTTAACATCAGATACGCAGTATTTT.

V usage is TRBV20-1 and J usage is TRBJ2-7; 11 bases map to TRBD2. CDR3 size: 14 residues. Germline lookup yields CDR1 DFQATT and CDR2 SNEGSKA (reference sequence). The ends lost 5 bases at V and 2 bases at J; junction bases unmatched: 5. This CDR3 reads CSAPGLAEPYEQYF. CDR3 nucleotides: TGCAGTGCTCCGGGACTAGCGGAACCCTACGAGCAGTACTTC.

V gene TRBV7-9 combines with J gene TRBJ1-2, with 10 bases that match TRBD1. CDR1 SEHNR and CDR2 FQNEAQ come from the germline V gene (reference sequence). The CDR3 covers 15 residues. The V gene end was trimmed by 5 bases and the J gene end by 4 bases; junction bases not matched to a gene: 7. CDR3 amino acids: CASSPGQGESYGYTF. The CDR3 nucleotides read TGTGCCAGCAGCCCCGGACAGGGGGAGAGCTATGGCTACACCTTC.

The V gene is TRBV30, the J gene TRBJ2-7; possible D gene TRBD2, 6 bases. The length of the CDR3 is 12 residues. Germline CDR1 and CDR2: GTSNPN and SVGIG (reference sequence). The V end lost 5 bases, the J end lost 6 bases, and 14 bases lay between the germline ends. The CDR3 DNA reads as TGTGCCTGGTCTCCCTGGGGAGGCGAGCAGTACTTC. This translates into CAWSPWGGEQYF.

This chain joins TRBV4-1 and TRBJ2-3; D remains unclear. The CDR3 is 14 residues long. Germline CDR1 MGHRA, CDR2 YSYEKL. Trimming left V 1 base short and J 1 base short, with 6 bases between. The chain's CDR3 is CASSQVGGTDTQYF. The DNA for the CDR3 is TGCGCCAGCAGCCAAGTAGGTGGCACAGATACGCAGTATTTT.

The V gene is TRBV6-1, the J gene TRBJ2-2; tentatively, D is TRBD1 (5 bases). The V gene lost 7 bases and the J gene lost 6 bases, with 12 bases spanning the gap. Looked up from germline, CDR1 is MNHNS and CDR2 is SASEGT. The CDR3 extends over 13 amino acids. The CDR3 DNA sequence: TGTGCCAGCACCGCAGGGTTGGCCGGGGAGCTGTTTTTT. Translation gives CASTAGLAGELFF.

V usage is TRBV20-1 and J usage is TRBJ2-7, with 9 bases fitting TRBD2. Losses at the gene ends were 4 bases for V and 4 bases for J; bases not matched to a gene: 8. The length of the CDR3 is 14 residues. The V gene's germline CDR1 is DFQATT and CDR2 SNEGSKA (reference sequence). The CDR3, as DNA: TGCAGTGCTACCCCGCTAGCGGGGTCGTACGAGCAGTACTTC. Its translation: CSATPLAGSYEQYF.

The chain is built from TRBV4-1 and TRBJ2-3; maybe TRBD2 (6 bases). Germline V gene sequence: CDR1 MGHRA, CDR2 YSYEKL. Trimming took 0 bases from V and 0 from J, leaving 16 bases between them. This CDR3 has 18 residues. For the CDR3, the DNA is TGCGCCAGCAGCCAAGAATCCCGGGACTTCTATAGCACAGATACGCAGTATTTT. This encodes CASSQESRDFYSTDTQYF.